This T cell receptor beta chain was sequenced for a study of blood T cell repertoires in COVID-19. Study as a whole: Italy, Spain and the United States were the sources of the convalescent and acute COVID-19 samples. In each case, the material was cDNA or gDNA derived from T cells, B-cell-depleted T cells, or PBMCs.

V was clipped by 1 base and J by 6 bases, with 10 bases between them. CDR3 length: 14 residues. Germline V CDR1 and CDR2: LNHNV, YYDKDF (reference sequence). The protocol was immunoSEQ multiplex PCR, while the TCRdb copy is restricted to in-frame clones and leaves out a portion. The sample carries more than 140,000 clones, around 84% recorded once. This TCR was sampled from a woman aged 60 to 75 with acute or convalescent COVID-19. The genes are TRBV15 and TRBJ2-1; unclear D gene. Sequences were obtained from peripheral blood. CDR3 in amino acids: CATSRVEAPNEQFF. CDR3 coding DNA: TGTGCCACCAGCAGAGTCGAGGCCCCCAATGAGCAGTTCTTC.